Reported below is one T cell receptor (beta chain). This sample is drawn from a study of patients and donors after allogeneic stem cell transplantation. The CDR3 runs to 17 residues. With V trimmed by 6 bases and J by 3 bases, 11 bases remained unmatched. TCRdb re-called the RT-PCR reads through MiXCR, storing one row per CDR3 protein. The sample carries some 880,000 distinct CDR3 sequences, roughly 17% recorded once. The J gene is TRBJ2-3, the V gene TRBV12-3 or TRBV12-4; 11 positions match TRBD2. The sample was blood, either unsorted or a sorted T cell fraction (not recorded which). The clonotype comes from a human donor who was either an allogeneic HSCT recipient or a stem cell or donor lymphocyte infusion donor (not recorded which). It is not recorded whose cells these are; they may come from a transplant donor. The DNA for the CDR3 is TGTGCCAGCAGGCGTCTAGCGGGGGGAACTCGAACAGATACGCAGTATTTT. Residues: CASRRLAGGTRTDTQYF.